These 2 T cell receptor beta chains came from one sample sequenced in a study of post-analysis software for immune sequencing data. Findings and caveats of the study: Patients used five TRBV segments, including TRBV5-6, TRBV5-1 and TRBV20-1, more often than controls.

Unique-molecular-identifier-tagged TCR beta cDNA libraries were used. TCRdb redid the calling of the PCR reads with MiXCR, one entry per CDR3 protein. The table shows more than 500,000 distinct CDR3 sequences, with 34% occurring only once. Their antigens remain unidentified. The material sequenced was blood. The receptors were sampled from a girl aged 2-17 years with multiple sclerosis.

This clonotype has just a few counts. The rearrangement links TRBV12-3 or TRBV12-4 to TRBJ1-2; tentative D call: TRBD1 (5 bases). The CDR3 totals 14 residues. Trimming stripped 3 bases from V and 4 bases from J, with 12 bases between. CDR3 DNA: TGTGCCAGCAGTTTGCCTGGGGCCTCCTATGGCTACACCTTC. This codes for CASSLPGASYGYTF.

Ten or more counts support this clonotype. The gene calls are TRBV28 and TRBJ2-1; 10 positions agree with TRBD1. The CDR3 is 15 residues long. V trimming: 6 bases; J trimming: 7 bases; junction bases outside the gene matches: 9. CDR1 is MDHEN, CDR2 SYDVKM, per germline. CDR3 sequence (DNA): TGTGCCAGCAGCGAAGCCGGGACAGGGGTTAATGAGCAGTTCTTC. Encoded protein: CASSEAGTGVNEQFF.